One and the same sample provided the 25 T cell receptor beta chains below, sequenced in a study of shared clonotypes between healthy human individuals. Sequencing was performed with immunoSEQ multiplex PCR; in TCRdb, only in-frame clones are kept and a portion is missing. The table lists under 1,900,000 clones, approximately 98.5% of them singletons. The sequenced sample was naive CD4+ T cells sorted from blood. Subset denoted: CD45RA+ positively selected. These receptors originate from a man aged 25 to 40 in good health.

With regard to this clone: Other DNA sequences of this sample code for an identical CDR3. This chain uses TRBV28 with TRBJ2-2, with no clear D. Between the trimmed V and J ends, which lost 2 bases and 2 bases, there was a span of 6 bases. Germline assignment: CDR1 MDHEN and CDR2 SYDVKM. The CDR3 totals 14 residues. The CDR3 protein is CASSLVQNTGELFF. The CDR3 coding sequence is TGTGCCAGCAGTTTAGTACAAAACACCGGGGAGCTGTTTTTT. Variable domain in full (rest from reference TRBV28 and TRBJ2-2): DVKVTQSSRYLVKRTGEKVFLECVQDMDHENMFWYRQDPGLGLRLIYFSYDVKMKEKGDIPEGYSVSREKKERFSLILESASTNQTSMYLCASSLVQNTGELFFGEGSRLTVL.

V gene TRBV2 combines with J gene TRBJ1-1, with D hard to call. Germline CDR1 and CDR2: SNHLY and FYNNEI. Trimming removed 9 bases from V and 7 bases from J, with 18 bases in between. CDR3 length: 13 amino acids. In DNA, the CDR3 is TGTGCCAGTACTCTACATGGGAACTTTGAAGCTTTCTTT. Protein product: CASTLHGNFEAFF.

This chain links TRBV27 with TRBJ2-7, with D unresolved. Germline CDR1 reads MNHEY; CDR2 reads SMNVEV (reference sequence). V was cut by 3 bases and J by 0 bases, with 15 bases left in between. The CDR3 consists of 16 residues. For the CDR3, the DNA is TGTGCCAGCAGTTTGTCCCCTAGGGCCTACTCCTACGAGCAGTACTTC. Protein sequence: CASSLSPRAYSYEQYF.

The CDR3 loop reads CASSLLGYQETQYF. CDR3 bases: TGCGCCAGCAGCTTGTTGGGGTACCAAGAGACCCAGTACTTC. The rearrangement links TRBV5-1 to TRBJ2-5; D not certain. Germline assignment: CDR1 SGHRS and CDR2 YFSETQ. Trimming removed 1 base at V and 0 bases at J, with 7 bases between. This CDR3 region has 14 residues.

The J gene is TRBJ1-2, the V gene TRBV11-3; 9 bases match TRBD1. V lost 5 bases and J lost 5; bases outside the gene matches: 6. Germline V CDR1 and CDR2: SGHNT, YENEEA. The CDR3 consists of 14 residues. CDR3 DNA: TGTGCCAGCAGCCCTCCGGGACAGGGATATGGCTACACCTTC. It is translated as CASSPPGQGYGYTF.

To note about this clone: Other DNA sequences from this sample encode an identical CDR3 as well. The chain joins TRBV7-2 to TRBJ1-5, with a tentative D call TRBD1 (6 bases). The CDR3 runs to 14 residues. Trimming removed 0 bases from V and 4 bases from J, with 7 bases in between. Germline loops: CDR1 SGHTA, CDR2 FQGNSA. The CDR3 DNA follows: TGTGCCAGCAGCTTAGCAGGGGGTAATCAGCCCCAGCATTTT. This encodes CASSLAGGNQPQHF.

In regard to this clone: The sample has other DNA sequences that encode this CDR3 too. The chain employs TRBV18 and TRBJ2-7, with 8 bases aligning to TRBD2. CDR3 length: 14 amino acids. The trim removed 6 bases at V and 4 bases at J, leaving 8 bases unmatched. Germline loops: CDR1 KGHSH, CDR2 LQKENI. The CDR3 coding sequence is TGTGCCAGCTCCCCGGTGGCGGGAGGTTACGAGCAGTACTTC. Residues: CASSPVAGGYEQYF.

The V call is TRBV5-1, the J call TRBJ2-7, with TRBD1 matching 7 bases. CDR3 length: 14 amino acids. Losses at the gene ends were 1 base for V and 2 bases for J; bases not matched to a gene: 3. Germline V gene sequence: CDR1 SGHRS, CDR2 YFSETQ. DNA of the CDR3: TGCGCCAGCAGCTTGCAGGGGGACCCCTACGAGCAGTACTTC. It codes for CASSLQGDPYEQYF.

About this clone itself: Other DNA sequences in the same sample also yield this CDR3. The gene calls are TRBV11-2 and TRBJ2-7, with TRBD2 identical over 11 bases. This CDR3 spans 15 amino acids. Losses at the gene ends were 5 bases for V and 2 bases for J; bases not matched to a gene: 5. CDR1 is SGHAT and CDR2 is FQNNGV in the germline V gene. In nucleotides, the CDR3 is TGTGCCAGCAGCCCCGGGACTAGCGGCCCCTACGAGCAGTACTTC. Translation gives CASSPGTSGPYEQYF. The full variable domain, rest sourced from reference TRBV11-2 and TRBJ2-7, is EAGVAQSPRYKIIEKRQSVAFWCNPISGHATLYWYQQILGQGPKLLIQFQNNGVVDDSQLPKDRFSAERLKGVDSTLKIQPAKLEDSAVYLCASSPGTSGPYEQYFGPGTRLTVT.

This sequence joins TRBV6-1 and TRBJ2-5; no clear D. Germline CDR1 MNHNS, CDR2 SASEGT. The CDR3 loop spans 13 amino acids. The V end was cut by 7 bases, the J end by 7 bases, with 16 bases between. The CDR3 DNA reads as TGTGCCAGCACCCAGGTCGTCATGGGGACCCAGTACTTC. Protein product: CASTQVVMGTQYF.

The chain is built from TRBV11-2 and TRBJ1-4, with 11 bases aligning to TRBD1. The CDR3 length is 19 residues. V trimming: 3 bases; J trimming: 7 bases; junction bases outside the gene matches: 16. Germline V gene lookup returns CDR1 SGHAT and CDR2 FQNNGV. CDR3 loop: CASSFPTKQSGTGGEKLFF. CDR3 nucleotide sequence: TGTGCCAGCAGCTTTCCAACCAAACAATCCGGGACAGGGGGTGAAAAACTGTTTTTT.

The genes are TRBV19 and TRBJ2-7; 9 nucleotides line up with TRBD1. Unmatched junction bases numbered 6, after V lost 3 bases and J lost 3 bases. Germline CDR1 reads LNHDA; CDR2 reads SQIVND (reference sequence). The CDR3 has 15 amino acids. CDR3 in amino acids: CASSIAGQGLYEQYF. CDR3 DNA: TGTGCCAGTAGTATTGCCGGACAGGGGCTCTACGAGCAGTACTTC.

This clone appeared once. This chain uses TRBV11-2 with TRBJ2-2; 12 bases agree with TRBD2. This CDR3 has 17 amino acids. With 5 bases clipped from V and 5 bases from J, the junction kept 9 bases outside the gene matches. Per germline, CDR1 SGHAT and CDR2 FQNNGV. CDR3: CASSPRLAGEDTGELFF. Written as DNA, the CDR3 is TGTGCCAGCAGCCCAAGACTAGCGGGAGAGGATACCGGGGAGCTGTTTTTT.

This chain connects TRBV10-3 to TRBJ2-7; D might be TRBD1 or TRBD2, each matching 6 bases. The CDR3 is 15 residues long. Trimming pared 8 bases from V and 6 bases from J, leaving 23 bases between. Germline V gene sequence: CDR1 ENHRY, CDR2 SYGVKD. CDR3 protein: CAIASPRGPAGEQYF. CDR3 sequence (DNA): TGTGCCATCGCCAGCCCCCGGGGGCCCGCGGGCGAGCAGTACTTC.

The gene calls are TRBV5-1 and TRBJ2-2; D could derive from TRBD1 or TRBD2 (5 bases each). Germline V gene data show CDR1 as SGHRS and CDR2 as YFSETQ. V gave up 2 bases and J gave up 4 bases, with 9 bases separating them. The CDR3 length is 14 residues. The DNA for the CDR3 is TGCGCCAGCAGCTTCTCAGGGAGCACCGGGGAGCTGTTTTTT. It codes for CASSFSGSTGELFF.

In the case of this clone: The sample has other DNA sequences that encode this CDR3 too. The CDR3 protein is CASSSGGTGELFF. The CDR3 coding sequence is TGTGCCAGCAGCTCCGGGGGCACCGGGGAGCTGTTTTTT. V gene TRBV7-3 combines with J gene TRBJ2-2; tentative D call: TRBD2 (6 bases). V dropped 4 bases and J dropped 4 bases, with 7 bases sitting between them. This CDR3 has 13 residues. In germline, CDR1 is SGHTA, CDR2 FQGTGA.

The chain employs TRBV5-6 and TRBJ1-5; D uncertain. V gave up 3 bases and J gave up 3 bases, with 7 bases separating them. The germline V gene encodes CDR1 SGHDT and CDR2 YYEEEE. This CDR3 comprises 13 residues. CDR3 amino acids: CASSWGTNQPQHF. In DNA form, the CDR3 reads TGTGCCAGCAGCTGGGGTACCAATCAGCCCCAGCATTTT.

In the case of this clone: The same CDR3 can be traced to other DNA sequences in this sample. The CDR3 region is CASSAGLAGGTSTDTQYF. DNA for the CDR3: TGCGCCAGCAGCGCCGGACTAGCGGGAGGCACTAGCACAGATACGCAGTATTTT. The chain joins TRBV5-1 to TRBJ2-3, with TRBD2 identical over 14 bases. This CDR3 region has 18 residues. Trimming cost V 4 bases and J 0 bases; bases outside gene matches: 7. CDR1 SGHRS and CDR2 YFSETQ come from the germline V gene.

The chain carries TRBV7-2 and TRBJ1-2; 7 bases align to TRBD1. Trimming removed 5 bases from V and 3 bases from J; junction bases left unmatched: 3. Germline lookup yields CDR1 SGHTA and CDR2 FQGNSA. The CDR3 covers 13 residues. In nucleotides, the CDR3 is TGTGCCAGCAGCGCCGGGACAGACTATGGCTACACCTTC. Encoded protein: CASSAGTDYGYTF.

The J gene is TRBJ2-5, the V gene TRBV10-3, with no clear D. Trimming stripped 3 bases from V and 4 bases from J, with 9 bases between. Germline V gives CDR1 ENHRY, CDR2 SYGVKD. This CDR3 has 13 amino acids. The CDR3 nucleotides are TGTGCCATCAGTGACAGTGTGGGAGAGACCCAGTACTTC. Protein: CAISDSVGETQYF.

This chain links TRBV9 with TRBJ2-7, with 9 bases that match TRBD2. In germline, CDR1 is SGDLS, CDR2 YYNGEE. The length of the CDR3 is 16 residues. V dropped 0 bases and J dropped 6; count of bases not matched to a gene: 10. CDR3 residues: CASSVVPGLANTEQYF. The CDR3 nucleotides are TGTGCCAGCAGCGTAGTCCCAGGACTAGCGAATACCGAGCAGTACTTC.

The chain combines TRBV5-1 with TRBJ2-1; TRBD2 agrees at 10 bases. CDR3 size: 16 residues. Germline values: CDR1 SGHRS, CDR2 YFSETQ. Germline trimming cut 0 bases from V and 8 bases from J; bases unmatched to any gene: 8. CDR3 nucleotide sequence: TGCGCCAGCAGCTTGGTGGGGCTAGCGGGAGTTGATGAGCAGTTCTTC. It translates to CASSLVGLAGVDEQFF.

The gene calls are TRBV11-2 and TRBJ2-1; D is ambiguous. CDR1 SGHAT and CDR2 FQNNGV come from the germline V gene. The CDR3 is 15 residues long. V gave up 1 base and J gave up 8 bases, with 15 bases separating them. The CDR3, as DNA: TGTGCCAGCAGCTTAGTTCGCGAGAGTAAGCATGAGCAGTTCTTC. Its translation is CASSLVRESKHEQFF.

The chain joins TRBV30 to TRBJ2-1; 8 nucleotides agree with TRBD2. The CDR3 sequence is 16 residues long. The V gene's germline CDR1 is GTSNPN and CDR2 SVGIG (reference sequence). The V segment lost 1 base and the J segment 0 bases; nucleotides outside the gene matches: 5. Written as DNA, the CDR3 is TGTGCCTGGAGTGGGCTAGCGGGCGCCTCCTACAATGAGCAGTTCTTC. Amino acids: CAWSGLAGASYNEQFF.

V and J are TRBV30 and TRBJ1-5, with 8 bases matching TRBD1. The CDR3 length is 13 residues. Germline assignment: CDR1 GTSNPN and CDR2 SVGIG (reference sequence). V dropped 4 bases and J dropped 6; count of bases not matched to a gene: 5. The CDR3 nucleotides read TGTGCCTGGACAGGGGGCTTTTCTCAGCCCCAGCATTTT. Its translation: CAWTGGFSQPQHF.